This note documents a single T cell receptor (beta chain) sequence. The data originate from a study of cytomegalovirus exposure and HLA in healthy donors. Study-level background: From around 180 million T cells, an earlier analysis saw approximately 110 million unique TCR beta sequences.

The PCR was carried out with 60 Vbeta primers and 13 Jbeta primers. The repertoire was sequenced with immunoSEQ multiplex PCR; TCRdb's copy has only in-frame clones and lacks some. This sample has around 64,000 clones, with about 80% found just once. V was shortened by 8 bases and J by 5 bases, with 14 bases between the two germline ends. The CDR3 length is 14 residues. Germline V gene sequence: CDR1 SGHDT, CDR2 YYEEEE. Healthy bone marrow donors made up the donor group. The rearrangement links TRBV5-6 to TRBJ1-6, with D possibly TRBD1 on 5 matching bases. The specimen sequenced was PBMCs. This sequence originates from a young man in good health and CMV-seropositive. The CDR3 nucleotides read TGTGCCAGTGCCAGGGAAGGGAATAATTCACCCCTCCACTTT. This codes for CASAREGNNSPLHF.